A selection of T cell receptor beta chains follows, all from one sample in a study of blood T cell repertoires in COVID-19. Method: immunoSEQ multiplex PCR; TCRdb's copy keeps in-frame clones and lacks some. This sample yields over 90,000 clones, of which approximately 82% are seen a single time; roughly a tenth belongs to the top ten. The material sequenced was peripheral blood. The receptors derive from a man in his sixties with active or convalescent COVID-19. Both conserved end residues are part of each CDR3. Each record gives: V gene, D gene, CDR3 protein. D genes are given only for firm matches.

v_call: TRBV10-3
d_call: TRBD1
cdr3_aa: CAIRDRGDTGELFF

v_call: TRBV28
d_call: TRBD2
cdr3_aa: CASSPGLVPLYNEQFF

v_call: TRBV27
d_call: -
cdr3_aa: CASSPGQTNTGELFF

v_call: TRBV28
d_call: TRBD1
cdr3_aa: CASSKSTGSTEAFF

v_call: TRBV5-1
d_call: -
cdr3_aa: CASSLTVADTQYF

v_call: TRBV4-3
d_call: -
cdr3_aa: CASSQGAAVNYGYTF

v_call: TRBV7-2
d_call: TRBD1
cdr3_aa: CASSLAGTGMETQYF

v_call: TRBV6-5
d_call: TRBD1
cdr3_aa: CASKRDRGKETQYF

v_call: TRBV5-6
d_call: -
cdr3_aa: CASSSGPITGELFF

v_call: TRBV15
d_call: -
cdr3_aa: CATSDYRGTERTGELFF

v_call: TRBV12-3/TRBV12-4
d_call: TRBD1
cdr3_aa: CASSHGQGGGYTF

v_call: TRBV6-5
d_call: -
cdr3_aa: CASRPRQVSEAFF

v_call: TRBV28
d_call: TRBD1
cdr3_aa: CASSSTGVGSPLHF

v_call: TRBV5-4
d_call: TRBD2
cdr3_aa: CASSPTTAGGETQYF

v_call: TRBV27
d_call: TRBD1
cdr3_aa: CASRPRQGYAYEQFF

v_call: TRBV5-1
d_call: -
cdr3_aa: CASRNPGGELFF

v_call: TRBV16
d_call: -
cdr3_aa: CASSQSGRSDSPLHF

v_call: TRBV7-4
d_call: TRBD1
cdr3_aa: CASSPTDRAAKNIQYF

v_call: TRBV5-1
d_call: -
cdr3_aa: CASSLKYQTEMNTEAFF

v_call: TRBV25-1
d_call: -
cdr3_aa: CASSERGTTNSPLHF

v_call: TRBV7-9
d_call: -
cdr3_aa: CASSRTGTGANVLTF

v_call: TRBV14
d_call: -
cdr3_aa: CASSQYGANVLTF

v_call: TRBV19
d_call: TRBD1
cdr3_aa: CASSPGTVYEQYF

v_call: TRBV5-4
d_call: -
cdr3_aa: CASSRDRTVAYGYTF

v_call: TRBV15
d_call: -
cdr3_aa: CATSAEGRPRYEQYF

v_call: TRBV5-1
d_call: TRBD1
cdr3_aa: CASYLATGGRNTEAFF

v_call: TRBV4-1
d_call: TRBD1
cdr3_aa: CASSQDGTGTNEKLFF

v_call: TRBV4-1
d_call: -
cdr3_aa: CASRPVAGDEQFF

v_call: TRBV6-1
d_call: -
cdr3_aa: CASSDNGGVGKTQYF

v_call: TRBV5-1
d_call: -
cdr3_aa: CASSLTEGVADTQYF

v_call: TRBV6-2/TRBV6-3
d_call: TRBD1
cdr3_aa: CASSKPRTGGWGQPQHF

v_call: TRBV11-2
d_call: -
cdr3_aa: CASSFSRVGELFF

v_call: TRBV7-2
d_call: TRBD1
cdr3_aa: CASRGQGTGNTIYF

v_call: TRBV24-1
d_call: TRBD1
cdr3_aa: CATRTGRDTEAFF

v_call: TRBV2
d_call: TRBD1
cdr3_aa: CASDRGRSTEAFF

v_call: TRBV24-1
d_call: -
cdr3_aa: CATSDSGARDFVDGYTF